This T cell receptor (beta chain) was profiled in a study of spatial heterogeneity in lung cancer. Time point in this sample: blood at routine non-recurrence follow-up after resection. In each case, whole RNA from tumor, nontumor lung or frozen PBMC was sequenced unsorted. The CDR3 totals 11 residues. The V end was cut by 7 bases, the J end by 5 bases, with 5 bases between. This clonotype has ten or more counts. TCRdb passed the 5' RACE reads through MiXCR, listing each CDR3 protein once. The sample shows 9,500 to 13,000 distinct CDR3 sequences, about 9.4% of them seen only once. The receptor was isolated from a female donor with early-stage non-small cell lung cancer. The material sequenced was PBMCs, taken at follow-up. The rearrangement uses TRBV12-3 or TRBV12-4 and TRBJ2-2; no definite D call. CDR3 coding DNA: TGTGCCAGCAAGAGGACCGGGGAGCTGTTTTTT. Residues: CASKRTGELFF.